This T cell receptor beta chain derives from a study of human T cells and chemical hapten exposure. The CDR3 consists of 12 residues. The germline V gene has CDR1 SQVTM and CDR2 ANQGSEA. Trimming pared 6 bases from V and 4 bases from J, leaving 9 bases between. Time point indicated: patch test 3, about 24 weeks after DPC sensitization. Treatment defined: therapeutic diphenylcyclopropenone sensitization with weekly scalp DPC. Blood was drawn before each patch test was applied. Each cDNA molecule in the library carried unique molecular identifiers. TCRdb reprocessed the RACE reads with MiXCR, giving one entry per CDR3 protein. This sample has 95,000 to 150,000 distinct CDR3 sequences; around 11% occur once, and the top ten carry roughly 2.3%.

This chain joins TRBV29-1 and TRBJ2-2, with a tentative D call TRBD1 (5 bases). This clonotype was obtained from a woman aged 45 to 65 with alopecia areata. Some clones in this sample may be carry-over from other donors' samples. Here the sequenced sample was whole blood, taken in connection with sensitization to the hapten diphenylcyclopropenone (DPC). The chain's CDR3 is CSVVDSTGELFF. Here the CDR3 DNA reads TGCAGCGTAGTAGACAGCACCGGGGAGCTGTTTTTT.